The 18 T cell receptor beta chains given below trace back to one sample, sequenced in a study of blood T cell repertoires in COVID-19. TCRdb keeps only in-frame clones here, not all; method: immunoSEQ multiplex PCR. The sample includes around 140,000 clones, 80% to 90% of them seen just once. The source material was PBMCs or T cells enriched from blood (not recorded which). The receptor source for this set is a middle-aged man with acute COVID-19.

The chain is built from TRBV2 and TRBJ1-3; D is perhaps TRBD1 (5 bases). V was cut by 9 bases and J by 4 bases, with 13 bases left in between. This CDR3 comprises 13 residues. Germline V CDR1 and CDR2: SNHLY, FYNNEI. CDR3 sequence: CASTQGFGNTIYF. The CDR3 bases are TGTGCCAGTACCCAGGGTTTCGGAAACACCATATATTTT.

V and J are TRBV10-3 and TRBJ1-1; no clear D gene. Germline V lookup: CDR1 ENHRY, CDR2 SYGVKD. V was trimmed by 6 bases and J by 1 base, leaving 9 bases between them. The CDR3 is 13 residues long. The CDR3 sequence: CAIRNGENTEAFF. The CDR3 region has the DNA TGTGCCATCAGGAACGGAGAGAACACTGAAGCTTTCTTT.

The chain employs TRBV28 and TRBJ1-4; a possible D gene is TRBD1 (6 bases). The V end lost 6 bases, the J end lost 2 bases, and 19 bases lay between the germline ends. The CDR3 is 17 amino acids. The germline CDR1 and CDR2 sequences are MDHEN and SYDVKM. As DNA, the CDR3 is TGTGCCAGCAGCCCAGGGTGGGGGGGGCGGACTAATGAAAAACTGTTTTTT. This codes for CASSPGWGGRTNEKLFF. Using reference TRBV28 and TRBJ1-4 for the parts outside the CDR3, the full variable domain is DVKVTQSSRYLVKRTGEKVFLECVQDMDHENMFWYRQDPGLGLRLIYFSYDVKMKEKGDIPEGYSVSREKKERFSLILESASTNQTSMYLCASSPGWGGRTNEKLFFGSGTQLSVL.

The chain employs TRBV19 and TRBJ2-1; 13 nucleotides line up with TRBD2. V dropped 0 bases and J dropped 4; count of bases not matched to a gene: 6. CDR1 is LNHDA and CDR2 is SQIVND in the germline V gene (reference sequence). The CDR3 is 18 residues long. The CDR3 sequence: CASSIDPPTSGGYNEQFF. As DNA, the CDR3 is TGTGCCAGTAGTATAGACCCTCCGACTAGCGGGGGGTACAATGAGCAGTTCTTC.

This CDR3 is CASSQDNYGGAKGETQYF. In DNA, the CDR3 is TGTGCCAGCAGCCAAGATAATTACGGGGGGGCTAAGGGAGAGACCCAGTACTTC. V gene TRBV4-2 combines with J gene TRBJ2-5; 8 bases line up with TRBD2. The trim removed 0 bases at V and 4 bases at J, leaving 13 bases unmatched. Germline lookup yields CDR1 LGHNA and CDR2 YNFKEQ. This CDR3 is built from 18 residues.

The chain carries TRBV25-1 and TRBJ2-2, with D possibly TRBD2 on 5 matching bases. The germline V and J ends were trimmed by 4 bases and 3 bases, with 15 bases remaining between them. Germline values: CDR1 MGHDK, CDR2 SYGVNS. The CDR3 loop spans 16 amino acids. The CDR3 loop reads CASSGGTGIYTGELFF. The CDR3 DNA reads as TGTGCCAGCAGTGGGGGTACGGGGATTTACACCGGGGAGCTGTTTTTT.

This clone has a count of ten or more. V gene TRBV7-8 combines with J gene TRBJ2-7; D might be TRBD2 (6 bases). The CDR3 length is 14 residues. Trimming took off 5 bases at V and 0 bases at J, with 11 bases between the two ends. The germline V gene encodes CDR1 SGHVS and CDR2 FQNEAQ. CDR3 sequence reads: CASSPPDYSYEQYF. The CDR3, as DNA: TGTGCCAGCAGCCCGCCGGACTACTCCTACGAGCAGTACTTC.

This clone was seen only a few times. The J gene is TRBJ1-3, the V gene TRBV30, with D unresolved. Germline CDR1 GTSNPN, CDR2 SVGIG (reference sequence). The CDR3 consists of 16 residues. Deletions cut 0 bases from V and 0 bases from J, with 12 bases between. CDR3 region: CAWSVDFRSSGNTIYF. The CDR3, as DNA: TGTGCCTGGAGTGTAGACTTCCGGAGCTCTGGAAACACCATATATTTT.

The CDR3 here is CASTGTSGRYNEQFF. The DNA of the CDR3 is TGTGCCAGTACCGGGACTAGCGGGAGATACAATGAGCAGTTCTTC. The V and J genes are TRBV19 and TRBJ2-1; 14 nucleotides agree with TRBD2. Trimming took 7 bases from V and 4 from J; bases not matched to a gene: 3. Germline V gene lookup returns CDR1 LNHDA and CDR2 SQIVND (reference sequence). The CDR3 spans 15 residues.

The CDR3 region has the DNA TGTGCCAGCAGTTTGACAGGGAAAAAATGGGACTACGAGCAGTACTTC. Protein: CASSLTGKKWDYEQYF. This chain connects TRBV27 to TRBJ2-7, with 7 bases identical to TRBD1. CDR1 and CDR2 (germline): MNHEY, SMNVEV (reference sequence). The CDR3 spans 16 residues. The J segment lost 3 bases and the V segment lost 3 bases, leaving 11 bases of the junction unmatched.

This clone was seen just once. This chain connects TRBV2 to TRBJ2-3; unclear D gene. The CDR3 runs 14 residues. Trimming shortened V by 7 bases and J by 2 bases, and 13 bases separated the two germline ends. Germline CDR1 SNHLY, CDR2 FYNNEI. The CDR3 DNA is TGTGCCAGCACTACGAGGCCGCTCACAGATACGCAGTATTTT. Translating gives CASTTRPLTDTQYF.

Only a few counts were recorded for this clone. The chain carries TRBV7-2 and TRBJ2-3, with 9 bases identical to TRBD2. The CDR3 is 14 residues long. Germline CDR1 reads SGHTA; CDR2 reads FQGNSA. The junction had 4 bases not matched to a gene; V was cut back by 5 bases and J by 4 bases. DNA of the CDR3: TGTGCCAGCAGCCTGGGACTAGCCCCAGATACGCAGTATTTT. This encodes CASSLGLAPDTQYF.

The V call is TRBV28, the J call TRBJ2-2; TRBD2 might be the D (6 bases). The germline V and J ends were trimmed by 2 bases and 3 bases, with 13 bases remaining between them. In germline, CDR1 is MDHEN, CDR2 SYDVKM. CDR3 length: 16 residues. The CDR3 DNA follows: TGTGCCAGCAGTTTAGTAGCTAGCGATTACACCGGGGAGCTGTTTTTT. This translates into CASSLVASDYTGELFF.

The V gene is TRBV5-1, the J gene TRBJ2-3; tentatively, D is TRBD1 (6 bases). The CDR3 sequence is 13 residues long. In germline, CDR1 is SGHRS, CDR2 YFSETQ. The ends were cut back, 0 bases at V and 8 bases at J, with 10 bases in the middle. CDR3 loop: CASSLETGTTQYF. CDR3 DNA sequence: TGCGCCAGCAGCTTGGAGACAGGCACTACGCAGTATTTT. The full variable domain, in which reference TRBV5-1 and TRBJ2-3 provide the parts outside the CDR3, is KAGVTQTPRYLIKTRGQQVTLSCSPISGHRSVSWYQQTPGQGLQFLFEYFSETQRNKGNFPGRFSGRQFSNSRSEMNVSTLELGDSALYLCASSLETGTTQYFGPGTRLTVL.

In nucleotides, the CDR3 is TGTGCCAGCAGCTTTAGTCCAGGGGAAGAGACCCAGTACTTC. This translates into CASSFSPGEETQYF. V is TRBV13 and J is TRBJ2-5; tentative D call: TRBD1 (6 bases). V was clipped by 3 bases and J by 3 bases, with 11 bases between them. Looked up from germline, CDR1 is PRHDT and CDR2 is FYEKMQ (reference sequence). This CDR3 is 14 amino acids long.

The table lists this clone with a count of one. V usage is TRBV7-9 and J usage is TRBJ1-1; 10 bases align to TRBD1. Germline CDR1 is SEHNR and CDR2 is FQNEAQ (reference sequence). V trimming: 5 bases; J trimming: 5 bases; junction bases outside the gene matches: 5. This CDR3 spans 14 amino acids. The CDR3 sequence is CASSGRDRGTEAFF. As DNA, the CDR3 is TGTGCCAGCAGCGGGCGGGACAGGGGAACTGAAGCTTTCTTT.

This rearrangement joins TRBV30 to TRBJ1-3, with a tentative D call TRBD1 (6 bases). This CDR3 has 13 amino acids. V was trimmed by 4 bases and J by 4 bases, leaving 11 bases between them. The germline CDR1 and CDR2 sequences are GTSNPN and SVGIG (reference sequence). In DNA form, the CDR3 reads TGTGCCTGGACTACAGGGTTCGGAAACACCATATATTTT. Encoded protein: CAWTTGFGNTIYF.

The rearrangement links TRBV10-3 to TRBJ1-2, with D hard to call. V was cut by 3 bases and J by 5 bases, with 13 bases left in between. Germline assignment: CDR1 ENHRY and CDR2 SYGVKD. The CDR3 contains 14 residues. This CDR3 reads CAISEMVEDYGYTF. CDR3 sequence (DNA): TGTGCCATCAGTGAAATGGTTGAGGATTATGGCTACACCTTC.